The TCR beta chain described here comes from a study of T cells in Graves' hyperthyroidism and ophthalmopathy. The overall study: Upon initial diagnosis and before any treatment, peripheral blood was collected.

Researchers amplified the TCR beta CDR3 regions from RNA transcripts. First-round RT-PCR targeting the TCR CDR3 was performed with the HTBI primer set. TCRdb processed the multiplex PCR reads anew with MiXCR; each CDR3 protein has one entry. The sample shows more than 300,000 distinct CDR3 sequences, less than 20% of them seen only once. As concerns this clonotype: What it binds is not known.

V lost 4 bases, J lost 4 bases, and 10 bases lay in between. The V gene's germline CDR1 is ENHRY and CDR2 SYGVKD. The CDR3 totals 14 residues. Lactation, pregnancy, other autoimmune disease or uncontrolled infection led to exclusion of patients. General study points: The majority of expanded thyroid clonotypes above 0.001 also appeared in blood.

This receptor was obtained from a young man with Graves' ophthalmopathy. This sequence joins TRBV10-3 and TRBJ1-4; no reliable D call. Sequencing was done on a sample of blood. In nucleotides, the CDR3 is TGTGCCATCAGTGGTACGGCTGTTAATGAAAAACTGTTTTTT. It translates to CAISGTAVNEKLFF.